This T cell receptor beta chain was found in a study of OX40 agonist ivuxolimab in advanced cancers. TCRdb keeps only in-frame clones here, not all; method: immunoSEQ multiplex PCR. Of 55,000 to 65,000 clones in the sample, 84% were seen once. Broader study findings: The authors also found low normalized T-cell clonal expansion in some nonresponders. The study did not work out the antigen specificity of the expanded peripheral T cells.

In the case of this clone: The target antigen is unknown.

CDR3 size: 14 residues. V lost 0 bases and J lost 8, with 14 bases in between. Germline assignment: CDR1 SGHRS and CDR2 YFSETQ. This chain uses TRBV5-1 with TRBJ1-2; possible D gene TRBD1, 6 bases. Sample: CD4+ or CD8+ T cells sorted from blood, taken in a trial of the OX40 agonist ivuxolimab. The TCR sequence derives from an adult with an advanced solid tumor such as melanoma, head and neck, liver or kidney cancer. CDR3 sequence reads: CASSLDRAGRGYTF. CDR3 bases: TGCGCCAGCAGCTTGGACAGGGCCGGTCGCGGCTACACCTTC. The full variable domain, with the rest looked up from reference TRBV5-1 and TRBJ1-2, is KAGVTQTPRYLIKTRGQQVTLSCSPISGHRSVSWYQQTPGQGLQFLFEYFSETQRNKGNFPGRFSGRQFSNSRSEMNVSTLELGDSALYLCASSLDRAGRGYTFGSGTRLTVV.